These 24 T cell receptor beta chains came from one sample sequenced in a study of blood T cell repertoires in COVID-19. The table came from immunoSEQ multiplex PCR; TCRdb's copy has only in-frame clones and leaves some out. Here the sample spans about 210,000 clones, about 89% being singletons. Sequences were obtained from PBMCs or T cells enriched from blood (not recorded which). The receptors shown here come from a young woman who had recovered from COVID-19.

This clone has a handful of counts. The chain is built from TRBV2 and TRBJ1-1, with 12 nucleotides matching TRBD1. The CDR3 has 15 residues. Germline trimming cut 8 bases from V and 1 base from J; bases unmatched to any gene: 5. Per germline, CDR1 SNHLY and CDR2 FYNNEI. This chain's CDR3 is CASLGTGGENTEAFF. The CDR3 DNA is TGTGCCAGCCTTGGGACAGGGGGCGAGAACACTGAAGCTTTCTTT.

V usage is TRBV12-3 or TRBV12-4 and J usage is TRBJ1-1; D unclear. The CDR3 totals 10 residues. V was cut by 4 bases and J by 11 bases, with 8 bases left in between. The CDR3 loop is CASSSARAFF. The CDR3 coding sequence is TGTGCCAGCAGTTCAGCCAGGGCTTTCTTT.

The chain recombines TRBV28 with TRBJ1-1; D gene uncertain. Deletions cut 4 bases from V and 3 bases from J, with 9 bases between. There are 13 residues in the CDR3. CDR1 and CDR2 from the germline V gene are MDHEN and SYDVKM. Here the CDR3 DNA reads TGTGCCAGCAGTTCCGGGGTGTACACTGAAGCTTTCTTT. Its protein product is CASSSGVYTEAFF. Variable domain in full (rest from reference TRBV28 and TRBJ1-1): DVKVTQSSRYLVKRTGEKVFLECVQDMDHENMFWYRQDPGLGLRLIYFSYDVKMKEKGDIPEGYSVSREKKERFSLILESASTNQTSMYLCASSSGVYTEAFFGQGTRLTVV.

CDR3 protein: CASSSGGIVNTEAFF. The CDR3 coding sequence is TGTGCCAGCAGTTCAGGGGGCATTGTGAACACTGAAGCTTTCTTT. This chain connects TRBV6-5 to TRBJ1-1, with TRBD1 matching 8 bases. With 4 bases clipped from V and 0 bases from J, the junction kept 4 bases outside the gene matches. The CDR3 totals 15 residues. In germline, CDR1 is MNHEY, CDR2 SVGAGI.

The chain has TRBV27 and TRBJ2-3, with D tentatively TRBD1 (5 bases). The CDR3 spans 15 residues. Germline V CDR1 and CDR2: MNHEY, SMNVEV (reference sequence). Trimming cost V 4 bases and J 0 bases, with 11 bases left between them. This CDR3 is CASSSLRGSTDTQYF. CDR3 nucleotide sequence: TGTGCCAGCAGTTCCTTAAGGGGAAGCACAGATACGCAGTATTTT.

The chain joins TRBV5-1 to TRBJ2-7; tentatively, D is TRBD2 (6 bases). Between the trimmed V and J ends, which lost 2 bases and 5 bases, there was a span of 17 bases. Germline CDR1 is SGHRS and CDR2 is YFSETQ. The CDR3 is made up of 15 amino acids. The CDR3 DNA is TGCGCCAGCAGCTTTGAGGGACTCTCTTACAACGAGCAGTACTTC. Amino acid sequence: CASSFEGLSYNEQYF. The whole variable domain, filled in from reference TRBV5-1 and TRBJ2-7, reads KAGVTQTPRYLIKTRGQQVTLSCSPISGHRSVSWYQQTPGQGLQFLFEYFSETQRNKGNFPGRFSGRQFSNSRSEMNVSTLELGDSALYLCASSFEGLSYNEQYFGPGTRLTVT.

The chain recombines TRBV4-2 with TRBJ1-2; the match to TRBD1 covers 8 bases. Trimming at V came to 2 bases and at J to 4 bases, leaving 6 bases not matched to a gene. The germline V gene has CDR1 LGHNA and CDR2 YNFKEQ. This CDR3 spans 15 amino acids. The CDR3 spells CASSQPGQGGYGYTF. CDR3 nucleotide sequence: TGTGCCAGCAGCCAACCTGGACAGGGAGGCTATGGCTACACCTTC.

The V and J genes are TRBV24-1 and TRBJ1-5, with unresolved D. Germline-derived CDR1 and CDR2 are KGHDR and SFDVKD. The germline V and J ends were trimmed by 1 base and 7 bases, with 7 bases remaining between them. The CDR3 contains 13 residues. CDR3 nucleotide sequence: TGTGCCACCAGTGATTTTCGAGGGCAGCCCCAGCATTTT. It encodes CATSDFRGQPQHF.

This rearrangement joins TRBV11-2 to TRBJ1-4; 10 bases line up with TRBD1. The CDR3 is made up of 14 amino acids. With V trimmed by 1 base and J by 7 bases, 0 bases remained unmatched. The V gene's germline CDR1 is SGHAT and CDR2 FQNNGV. The CDR3 DNA is TGTGCCAGCAGCTTAGGGACAGGGGGTGAAAAACTGTTTTTT. Its translation: CASSLGTGGEKLFF.

The genes are TRBV5-1 and TRBJ2-1, with D unclear. The length of the CDR3 is 14 residues. Germline CDR1 and CDR2: SGHRS and YFSETQ. The germline V and J ends were trimmed by 0 bases and 0 bases, with 4 bases remaining between them. This CDR3 reads CASSLAYSYNEQFF. CDR3 nucleotide sequence: TGCGCCAGCAGCTTGGCTTACTCCTACAATGAGCAGTTCTTC.

This clone was seen once. V gene TRBV6-5 combines with J gene TRBJ1-2; maybe TRBD1 (5 bases). Germline-derived CDR1 and CDR2 are MNHEY and SVGAGI. The V and J ends lost 1 base and 2 bases respectively, with 14 bases between them. The CDR3 totals 16 residues. The CDR3 region has the DNA TGTGCCAGCAGTTACTTCCCGACAGAAGTGAACTATGGCTACACCTTC. Its protein product is CASSYFPTEVNYGYTF.

The chain is built from TRBV5-1 and TRBJ2-6; 9 bases are a match to TRBD1. Germline trimming cut 6 bases from V and 3 bases from J; bases unmatched to any gene: 10. This CDR3 contains 17 residues. In germline, CDR1 is SGHRS, CDR2 YFSETQ. The CDR3 sequence: CASTRTGAAGGANVLTF. CDR3 DNA: TGCGCCAGCACCAGGACAGGGGCCGCAGGTGGGGCCAACGTCCTGACTTTC. The full variable domain, its missing parts supplied by reference TRBV5-1 and TRBJ2-6, is KAGVTQTPRYLIKTRGQQVTLSCSPISGHRSVSWYQQTPGQGLQFLFEYFSETQRNKGNFPGRFSGRQFSNSRSEMNVSTLELGDSALYLCASTRTGAAGGANVLTFGAGSRLTVL.

The V and J genes are TRBV30 and TRBJ1-2, with TRBD1 identical over 8 bases. The CDR3 length is 16 residues. J lost 4 bases, V lost 3 bases, and 13 bases had no gene match. Germline values: CDR1 GTSNPN, CDR2 SVGIG (reference sequence). The DNA of the CDR3 is TGTGCCTGGAGCTTCCTAACCAGGGGGCGCAGCTATGGCTACACCTTC. This sequence encodes CAWSFLTRGRSYGYTF. The complete variable domain, with remaining parts taken from reference TRBV30 and TRBJ1-2, reads SQTIHQWPATLVQPVGSPLSLECTVEGTSNPNLYWYRQAAGRGLQLLFYSVGIGQISSEVPQNLSASRPQDRQFILSSKKLLLSDSGFYLCAWSFLTRGRSYGYTFGSGTRLTVV.

This clone was counted between two and nine times. This chain connects TRBV5-4 to TRBJ2-2; perhaps TRBD1 as D (5 bases). The CDR3 is made up of 15 amino acids. Germline CDR1 reads SGHNT; CDR2 reads YYREEE (reference sequence). The V gene lost 0 bases and the J gene lost 2 bases, with 8 bases spanning the gap. The CDR3 DNA is TGTGCCAGCAGCTTGGGTCAGGGTAACACCGGGGAGCTGTTTTTT. This sequence encodes CASSLGQGNTGELFF.

The chain has TRBV5-8 and TRBJ2-3, with 8 bases aligning to TRBD2. The CDR3 runs 19 residues. V dropped 0 bases and J dropped 0; count of bases not matched to a gene: 12. Germline assignment: CDR1 SGHTS and CDR2 YDEGEE. The CDR3 coding sequence is TGTGCCAGCAGCTTGGTCGCCAGCGGGGGATCTCTGAGCACAGATACGCAGTATTTT. Protein: CASSLVASGGSLSTDTQYF.

This chain links TRBV2 with TRBJ1-1; D call uncertain. V gave up 4 bases and J gave up 6 bases, with 12 bases separating them. Per germline, CDR1 SNHLY and CDR2 FYNNEI. The CDR3 runs to 13 residues. The CDR3 region is CASSVLLASEAFF. The CDR3 region has the DNA TGTGCCAGCAGTGTTCTTTTGGCTTCTGAAGCTTTCTTT.

The V and J genes are TRBV19 and TRBJ1-2; D may be TRBD1 (6 bases). Trimming stripped 1 base from V and 3 bases from J, with 12 bases between. Germline assignment: CDR1 LNHDA and CDR2 SQIVND (reference sequence). The CDR3 has 15 amino acids. The CDR3 nucleotides read TGTGCCAGTAGTATAGGGACAGAAGGGGACTATGGCTACACCTTC. Its protein product is CASSIGTEGDYGYTF.

This rearrangement joins TRBV4-1 to TRBJ2-1; 9 bases fit TRBD2. V was clipped by 8 bases and J by 2 bases; unmatched bases: 7. The germline CDR1 and CDR2 sequences are MGHRA and YSYEKL. This CDR3 is 15 amino acids long. CDR3 nucleotides: TGCGCCAGCGGATTAGCGGGAGTAACCTACAATGAGCAGTTCTTC. Translating it yields CASGLAGVTYNEQFF.

The chain links TRBV28 to TRBJ1-2; D gene uncertain. Per the germline V gene, CDR1 is MDHEN and CDR2 is SYDVKM. The CDR3 length is 17 residues. Trimming removed 3 bases at V and 0 bases at J, with 17 bases between. CDR3 nucleotides: TGTGCCAGCAGTTTTTACAACAAGGAGCTCACTAACTATGGCTACACCTTC. This codes for CASSFYNKELTNYGYTF.

The chain has TRBV2 and TRBJ2-1; D possibly corresponds to TRBD2 (6 bases). CDR1 and CDR2 from the germline V gene are SNHLY and FYNNEI. The V and J ends lost 8 bases and 5 bases respectively, with 10 bases between them. This CDR3 comprises 12 residues. The CDR3 DNA sequence: TGTGCCAGCTCTAGCGACCACAATGAGCAGTTCTTC. This codes for CASSSDHNEQFF.

The J gene is TRBJ2-1, the V gene TRBV5-1; 9 bases agree with TRBD1. Trimming cost V 0 bases and J 10 bases; bases outside gene matches: 5. Germline V CDR1 and CDR2: SGHRS, YFSETQ. This CDR3 has 14 residues. The CDR3 nucleotides read TGCGCCAGCAGCTTGGAGACAGGGGGACGGGAGCAGTTCTTC. Translation gives CASSLETGGREQFF.

This sequence joins TRBV27 and TRBJ2-7; weak D call: TRBD2 (5 bases). The CDR3 spans 14 residues. Trimming stripped 5 bases from V and 2 bases from J, with 13 bases between. CDR1 and CDR2 from the germline V gene are MNHEY and SMNVEV (reference sequence). In DNA form, the CDR3 reads TGTGCCAGCAGTCAACTAGACCTCCCCTACGAGCAGTACTTC. This codes for CASSQLDLPYEQYF.

The rearrangement links TRBV28 to TRBJ1-4; maybe TRBD1 (5 bases). There are 13 residues in the CDR3. Germline V gives CDR1 MDHEN, CDR2 SYDVKM. The V end lost 2 bases, the J end lost 10 bases, and 11 bases lay between the germline ends. In nucleotides, the CDR3 is TGTGCCAGCAGTTTAATAGGGGTGGTAAAACTGTTTTTT. Protein sequence: CASSLIGVVKLFF.

The rearrangement joins TRBV6-6 to TRBJ2-1; 8 positions match TRBD2. This CDR3 is built from 14 residues. The V gene end was trimmed by 6 bases and the J gene end by 3 bases; junction bases not matched to a gene: 4. Germline V gene data show CDR1 as MNHNY and CDR2 as SVGAGI (reference sequence). CDR3 nucleotide sequence: TGTGCCAGCAGCCTTAGCGGGGACTACAATGAGCAGTTCTTC. Translating it yields CASSLSGDYNEQFF.